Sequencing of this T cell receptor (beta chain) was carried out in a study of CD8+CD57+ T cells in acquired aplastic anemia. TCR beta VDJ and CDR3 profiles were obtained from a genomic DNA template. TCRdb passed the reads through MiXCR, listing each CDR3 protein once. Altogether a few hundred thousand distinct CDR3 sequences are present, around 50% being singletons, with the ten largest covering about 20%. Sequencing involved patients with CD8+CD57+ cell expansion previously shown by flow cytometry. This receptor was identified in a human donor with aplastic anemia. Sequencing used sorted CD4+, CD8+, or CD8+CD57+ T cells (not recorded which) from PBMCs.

DNA of the CDR3: TGCAGTGCTAGAGATTTAGTTGGGACGTCAACCTACAATGAGCAGTTCTTC. Amino acid sequence: CSARDLVGTSTYNEQFF. This chain links TRBV20-1 with TRBJ2-1; D may correspond to TRBD1 or TRBD2 (5 bases each). The CDR3 covers 17 residues. V was trimmed by 0 bases and J by 2 bases, leaving 17 bases between them. Germline V gene data show CDR1 as DFQATT and CDR2 as SNEGSKA (reference sequence).